A single sample gave rise to the 19 T cell receptor beta chains below, sequenced in a study of graft-versus-host responses after intestinal transplantation. Clones were sequenced by immunoSEQ multiplex PCR, and TCRdb holds only the in-frame ones, with some missing. The repertoire holds 6,800 or so clones, with around a third as singletons. Plates contained about 200,000 CFSE-labeled responder cells and about 200,000 irradiated, violet-dye-labeled stimulator cells. The sequencing here drew on alloreactive CD8+ T cells from a mixed lymphocyte reaction culture, taken before transplantation. Subset of the sample: CFSE-low proliferating T cells sorted from approximately 6-day pre-transplant mixed lymphocyte reaction (GvH or HvG direction). These receptors were collected from a human patient who was an organ donor for intestinal transplantation.

This clone was found a few times. V gene TRBV29-1 combines with J gene TRBJ1-2, with TRBD1 matching over 11 bases. With 3 bases clipped from V and 7 bases from J, the junction kept 4 bases outside the gene matches. CDR1 is SQVTM and CDR2 is ANQGSEA in the germline V gene. The CDR3 contains 13 residues. CDR3 region: CSVDGGQGVGYTF. CDR3 bases: TGCAGCGTTGATGGGGGACAGGGGGTTGGCTACACCTTC.

The chain carries TRBV6-5 and TRBJ2-7, with 7 positions matching TRBD2. The V and J ends lost 4 bases and 7 bases, in that order; junction bases with no gene match: 10. There are 14 residues in the CDR3. In germline, CDR1 is MNHEY, CDR2 SVGAGI. CDR3 sequence (DNA): TGTGCCAGCAGTTCTACGGCGGGAGTCGGGGAGCAGTACTTC. Translating it yields CASSSTAGVGEQYF.

The chain couples TRBV11-2 to TRBJ1-1; 8 bases fit TRBD1. Germline V gene sequence: CDR1 SGHAT, CDR2 FQNNGV. The trim removed 3 bases at V and 4 bases at J, leaving 1 base unmatched. The CDR3 totals 13 residues. The CDR3 DNA is TGTGCCAGCAGCTTTACAGGGGGCACTGAAGCTTTCTTT. It encodes CASSFTGGTEAFF. The variable domain in full, completed from reference TRBV11-2 and TRBJ1-1, reads EAGVAQSPRYKIIEKRQSVAFWCNPISGHATLYWYQQILGQGPKLLIQFQNNGVVDDSQLPKDRFSAERLKGVDSTLKIQPAKLEDSAVYLCASSFTGGTEAFFGQGTRLTVV.

This clone counts as medium-sized. The CDR3 protein is CASSPRGQGEDTQYF. The CDR3 nucleotides are TGTGCCAGCTCACCGCGGGGACAGGGAGAAGATACGCAGTATTTT. V gene TRBV18 combines with J gene TRBJ2-3; TRBD1 agrees at 9 bases. This CDR3 is 15 amino acids long. V dropped 3 bases and J dropped 5; count of bases not matched to a gene: 6. The germline V gene encodes CDR1 KGHSH and CDR2 LQKENI.

This clone was found a few times. This chain links TRBV5-5 with TRBJ1-6, with D perhaps matching TRBD1 (5 bases). The CDR3 contains 19 residues. The V and J ends lost 4 bases and 0 bases respectively, with 20 bases between them. Germline values: CDR1 SGHKS, CDR2 YYEKEE (reference sequence). CDR3 in amino acids: CASSPGTDTLSSYNSPLHF. CDR3 sequence (DNA): TGTGCCAGCAGCCCGGGGACGGATACACTTAGCTCCTATAATTCACCCCTCCACTTT.

On this clone: With a far larger clone one base away, a read error is the likely cause. Other DNA sequences of this sample code for an identical CDR3. The chain recombines TRBV11-2 with TRBJ2-7, with TRBD1 matching over 10 bases. The CDR3 contains 13 residues. V gave up 5 bases and J gave up 5 bases; unmatched junction bases: 3. Germline assignment: CDR1 SGHAT and CDR2 FQNNGV. CDR3 nucleotide sequence: TGTGCCAGCAGCCAGGGACAGGGGCACGAGCAGTACTTC. This codes for CASSQGQGHEQYF.

There are a few counts of this clone. This chain joins TRBV5-5 and TRBJ1-4; D not resolved. The CDR3 is made up of 16 amino acids. CDR1 SGHKS and CDR2 YYEKEE come from the germline V gene (reference sequence). Trimming removed 2 bases from V and 0 bases from J, with 11 bases in between. The CDR3 reads CASSFGQLATNEKLFF. The CDR3 DNA is TGTGCCAGCAGCTTTGGGCAGCTTGCAACTAATGAAAAACTGTTTTTT. The variable domain in full, completed from reference TRBV5-5 and TRBJ1-4, reads DAGVTQSPTHLIKTRGQQVTLRCSPISGHKSVSWYQQVLGQGPQFIFQYYEKEERGRGNFPDRFSARQFPNYSSELNVNALLLGDSALYLCASSFGQLATNEKLFFGSGTQLSVL.

This chain joins TRBV5-8 and TRBJ1-1; D unresolved. The CDR3 is 13 amino acids. Germline loops: CDR1 SGHTS, CDR2 YDEGEE. V lost 0 bases and J lost 4, with 7 bases in between. Here the CDR3 reads CASSLVRGTEAFF. The CDR3, as DNA: TGTGCCAGCAGCTTGGTCAGAGGCACTGAAGCTTTCTTT.

The rearrangement uses TRBV25-1 and TRBJ2-7, with 9 bases fitting TRBD1. The germline V gene encodes CDR1 MGHDK and CDR2 SYGVNS. V shed 4 bases, J shed 2 bases, and the junction held 6 bases outside the gene matches. This CDR3 region has 15 residues. The CDR3 DNA follows: TGTGCCAGCAGTGCCTACAGGGGGCTCGCCTACGAGCAGTACTTC. Its protein is CASSAYRGLAYEQYF.

CDR3 sequence: CASSRVGGAYEQYF. The CDR3 DNA is TGCGCCAGCAGCCGCGTAGGGGGGGCCTACGAGCAGTACTTC. This chain connects TRBV4-1 to TRBJ2-7, with D possibly TRBD2 on 7 matching bases. This CDR3 region has 14 residues. V gave up 4 bases and J gave up 2 bases, with 12 bases separating them. Germline loops: CDR1 MGHRA, CDR2 YSYEKL.

The table lists this clone with a few counts. At the DNA level, this CDR3 is encoded by other sequences in the same sample as well. This chain joins TRBV4-1 and TRBJ2-7; 9 bases are a match to TRBD2. In germline, CDR1 is MGHRA, CDR2 YSYEKL. The CDR3 length is 16 residues. V lost 3 bases and J lost 0; bases outside the gene matches: 6. CDR3 nucleotides: TGCGCCAGCAGCCACCGCGGGGGGGGGAGCTCCTACGAGCAGTACTTC. This gives the protein CASSHRGGGSSYEQYF.

This chain joins TRBV9 and TRBJ2-3; D unresolved. This CDR3 is built from 15 residues. The V end lost 4 bases, the J end lost 2 bases, and 14 bases lay between the germline ends. Per germline, CDR1 SGDLS and CDR2 YYNGEE. The CDR3 spells CASSPLRAYTDTQYF. The CDR3 nucleotides are TGTGCCAGCAGCCCCCTCAGAGCATACACAGATACGCAGTATTTT.

The V call is TRBV14, the J call TRBJ1-1, with a possible D match to TRBD1 (6 bases). The V gene's germline CDR1 is SGHDN and CDR2 FVKESK. CDR3 length equals 15 residues. The V and J ends lost 2 bases and 6 bases respectively, with 16 bases between them. In nucleotides, the CDR3 is TGTGCCAGCAGCCAAATACAGGGTTACGGGGCTGAAGCTTTCTTT. This translates into CASSQIQGYGAEAFF.

This clone was picked up one time. Written as DNA, the CDR3 is TGTGCCAGCAGCTTGTGCAGCCAAGAGACCCAGTACTTC. Its protein is CASSLCSQETQYF. The chain is built from TRBV5-6 and TRBJ2-5; no definite D call. This CDR3 comprises 13 residues. V lost 1 base and J 1 base, leaving 5 bases between the germline ends. Germline values: CDR1 SGHDT, CDR2 YYEEEE.

V gene TRBV19 combines with J gene TRBJ1-5; TRBD1 aligns across 8 bases. CDR1 and CDR2 from the germline V gene are LNHDA and SQIVND (reference sequence). The CDR3 loop spans 14 amino acids. Trimming took 5 bases from V and 5 from J; bases not matched to a gene: 5. CDR3 protein: CASSSTGGYQPQHF. The CDR3 DNA reads as TGTGCCAGTAGTTCTACAGGGGGATATCAGCCCCAGCATTTT.

The rearrangement links TRBV19 to TRBJ2-1; possible D gene TRBD2, 5 bases. The V end lost 5 bases, the J end lost 3 bases, and 8 bases lay between the germline ends. Germline values: CDR1 LNHDA, CDR2 SQIVND (reference sequence). This CDR3 region has 13 residues. As DNA, the CDR3 is TGTGCCAGTAGTCGCGGGTTCTACAATGAGCAGTTCTTC. Translating gives CASSRGFYNEQFF.

Concerning this clone: Only one base separates this from a far larger clonotype, so it likely reflects a read error. The same CDR3 can be traced to other DNA sequences in this sample. The rearrangement uses TRBV4-3 and TRBJ2-7; TRBD1 matches 10 bases. Looked up from germline, CDR1 is LGHNA and CDR2 is YSLEER. This CDR3 has 15 amino acids. The CDR3 DNA reads as TGCGCTAGCAGCCCCTCCGGGACAGGGGCCTACGAGCAGTACTTC. This encodes CASSPSGTGAYEQYF.

J is TRBJ2-5 and V is TRBV7-6, with D perhaps TRBD1 (5 bases). Trimming took 5 bases from V and 11 from J, leaving 15 bases between them. There are 12 residues in the CDR3. The germline V gene has CDR1 SGHVS and CDR2 FNYEAQ. The CDR3 loop reads CASSVTGNGQYF. The DNA for the CDR3 is TGTGCCAGCAGCGTTACAGGAAACGGGCAGTACTTC.

This clone was detected only a few times. V and J are TRBV7-2 and TRBJ2-2, with TRBD2 matching over 8 bases. This CDR3 contains 18 residues. V lost 2 bases, J lost 5 bases, and 13 bases stayed unmatched. Per germline, CDR1 SGHTA and CDR2 FQGNSA. The chain's CDR3 is CASSLIRVSGVRTGELFF. For the CDR3, the DNA is TGTGCCAGCAGCTTAATTAGGGTTAGCGGGGTTAGGACCGGGGAGCTGTTTTTT.